Detailed here is one T cell receptor (beta chain). The antigen remains unidentified. The CDR3 is 12 amino acids. Trimming took 7 bases from V and 9 from J; bases not matched to a gene: 5. The germline CDR1 and CDR2 sequences are SQVTM and ANQGSEA. This record belongs to a study of graft-versus-host responses after intestinal transplantation. On the study more broadly: Every transplant recipient was induced with anti-thymocyte globulin, then maintained on tacrolimus and steroids for roughly 3 years. Notes on the study in general: GvH clones occurred in recipient marrow; some first appeared in ileum or blood.

Generated by immunoSEQ multiplex PCR, the TCRdb table keeps only in-frame clones and is missing some. The sample contains 130,000 to 150,000 clones, around nine tenths of which appear only once. V usage is TRBV29-1 and J usage is TRBJ2-1, with 11 bases lining up with TRBD1. This TCR was sampled from a human donor who received an intestinal transplant. The sequencing used unstimulated CD4+ T cells sorted from spleen or lymph node cells, collected before intestinal transplant. The CDR3 DNA follows: TGCAGCGCAGGACAGGGGGCCGTTGAGCAGTTCTTC. The encoded protein is CSAGQGAVEQFF.